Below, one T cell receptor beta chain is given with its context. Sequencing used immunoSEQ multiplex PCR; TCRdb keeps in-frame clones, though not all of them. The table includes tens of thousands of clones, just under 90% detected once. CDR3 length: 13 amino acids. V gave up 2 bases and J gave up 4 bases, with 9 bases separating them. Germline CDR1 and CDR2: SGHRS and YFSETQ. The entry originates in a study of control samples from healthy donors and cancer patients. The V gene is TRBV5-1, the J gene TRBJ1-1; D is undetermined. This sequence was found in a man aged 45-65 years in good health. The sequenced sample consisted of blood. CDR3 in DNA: TGCGCCAGCAGCTTTGGGATGAGCACTGAAGCTTTCTTT. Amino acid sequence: CASSFGMSTEAFF.